This is a list of T cell receptor beta chains from one sample in a study of radiotherapy plus CTLA-4 blockade in lung cancer. TCRdb's copy holds only in-frame clones and misses some; the assay was immunoSEQ multiplex PCR. The sample shows some 15,000 clones, about two thirds of them seen only once. The sequencing used peripheral blood, collected from a patient treated with radiotherapy plus ipilimumab. These receptors all come from a human donor with non-small cell lung cancer whose response to radiotherapy plus ipilimumab could not be evaluated. The CDR3 runs from the conserved cysteine through the conserved F or W. Each record gives: V gene, J gene, D gene, clone size, CDR3 DNA, CDR3 protein. D genes are given only for firm matches. Rows may omit the clone size; those that give it use once, few, many or a size class.

>TRBV5-1|TRBJ1-3|.|medium-sized
TGCGCCAGCTCTGGGGGCAGCTACTCTGGAAACACCATATATTTT
CASSGGSYSGNTIYF
>TRBV5-4|TRBJ2-5|TRBD2|.
TGTGCCAGCAGCTTAGATAGCGGGGGAAGTGAGACCCAGTACTTC
CASSLDSGGSETQYF
>TRBV19|TRBJ1-6|.|once
TGTGCCAGTAGTACCAGGGTCCCGAATAATTCACCCCTCCACTTT
CASSTRVPNNSPLHF
>TRBV5-5|TRBJ1-2|TRBD1|.
TGTGCCAGCAGCAATACAGGGGCAGGAGGCTACACCTTC
CASSNTGAGGYTF
>TRBV5-1|TRBJ2-5|TRBD1|few
TGCGCCAGCAGCACGACAGGGGGAGAGACCCAGTACTTC
CASSTTGGETQYF
>TRBV28|TRBJ2-3|.|.
TGTGCCAGCAGACCCGGGACAACTTCCACAGATACGCAGTATTTT
CASRPGTTSTDTQYF
>TRBV5-4|TRBJ1-1|TRBD1|.
TGTGCCAGCAGCTTAGGGGGCGGTGACACTGAAGCTTTCTTT
CASSLGGGDTEAFF
>TRBV11-2|TRBJ2-5|TRBD2|.
TGTGCCAGCAGTCCTAGCGGGGGTTACCAAGAGACCCAGTACTTC
CASSPSGGYQETQYF
>TRBV6-1|TRBJ1-1|TRBD1|.
TGTGCCAGCAGGGCCCGGGACAGGTTCACTGAAGCTTTCTTT
CASRARDRFTEAFF
>TRBV29-1|TRBJ2-4|.|.
TGCAGCGTCGGAACCCAGGGCGGCAAAAACATTCAGTACTTC
CSVGTQGGKNIQYF
>TRBV7-9|TRBJ1-1|TRBD1|.
TGTGCCAGCAGCCCAGGGGGACAGAACACTGAAGCTTTCTTT
CASSPGGQNTEAFF
>TRBV6-5|TRBJ1-3|.|few
TGTGCCAGCAGTTACAGGGGAGGAAACACCATATATTTT
CASSYRGGNTIYF
>TRBV10-3|TRBJ1-5|TRBD1|medium-sized
TGTGCCATCAAAGAGGACAGGGGTTATCAGCCCCAGCATTTT
CAIKEDRGYQPQHF
>TRBV18|TRBJ2-2|TRBD2|.
TGTGCCAGCTCACCGGGACTAGCGGGGAACACCGGGGAGCTGTTTTTT
CASSPGLAGNTGELFF
>TRBV6-5|TRBJ1-6|.|.
TGTGCCAGCAGTTACCCGAGTCGGTTACCCCTCCACTTT
CASSYPSRLPLHF
>TRBV7-6|TRBJ2-2|TRBD1|.
TGTGCCAGCAGCCGAAGACAGGGCGCGAACACCGGGGAGCTGTTTTTT
CASSRRQGANTGELFF
>TRBV5-1|TRBJ2-3|.|.
TGCGCCAGCAGCATCCAAGGGGGAGTAACAGATACGCAGTATTTT
CASSIQGGVTDTQYF
>TRBV7-2|TRBJ2-1|TRBD2|.
TGTGCCAGCAGCTTAGCTAGCGGGGGGGCGAATGAGCAGTTCTTC
CASSLASGGANEQFF
>TRBV19|TRBJ2-2|TRBD2|few
TGTGCCAGTAGGGCCGGGACTACCTCAACCGGGGAGCTGTTTTTT
CASRAGTTSTGELFF
>TRBV10-1|TRBJ1-1|.|.
TGCGCCAAGATCCGGGACTGTCGTGAAGCTTTCTTT
CAKIRDCREAFF
>TRBV27|TRBJ2-7|.|.
TGTGCCAGCAGTTTATCGACAGTCTCCTACGAGCAGTACTTC
CASSLSTVSYEQYF
>TRBV27|TRBJ2-1|.|.
TGTGCCAGCATTAACAGGCTTACGGATGAGCAGTTCTTC
CASINRLTDEQFF
>TRBV11-2|TRBJ2-7|TRBD2|.
TGTGCCAGCAGCTTAGAGAGCGGGGGGTCCTACGAGCAGTACTTC
CASSLESGGSYEQYF
>TRBV2|TRBJ1-2|.|.
TGTGCCAGCGAGGGTAACTATGGCTACACCTTC
CASEGNYGYTF
>TRBV7-2|TRBJ2-3|.|.
TGTGCCAGCAGCTTATCTACGCCCGATACGCAGTATTTT
CASSLSTPDTQYF
>TRBV6-5|TRBJ2-6|.|.
TGTGCCAGGTCGTCGACTTCCCCTGGGGCCAACGTCCTGACTTTC
CARSSTSPGANVLTF
>TRBV5-4|TRBJ2-5|.|.
TGTGCCAGCAGCTTACCCAGGGAGGTAGAGACCCAGTACTTC
CASSLPREVETQYF
>TRBV6-6|TRBJ1-5|TRBD1|.
TGTGCCAGCAGCCTCTGGACAGGACTTAGCAATCAGCCCCAGCATTTT
CASSLWTGLSNQPQHF
>TRBV5-3|TRBJ1-4|.|few
TGTGCCAGAAGCTTGGAGTGGAGTGAAAAACTGTTTTTT
CARSLEWSEKLFF